This entry lists 25 T cell receptor beta chains sequenced from one sample in a study of patients and donors after allogeneic stem cell transplantation. Each CDR3 protein is one row after TCRdb ran MiXCR on the RT-PCR reads. Here the sample spans hundreds of thousands of distinct CDR3 sequences, approximately 16% being singletons. The sample comprised blood, either unsorted or a sorted T cell fraction (not recorded which). Source of these receptors: a human donor who was either an allogeneic HSCT recipient or a stem cell or donor lymphocyte infusion donor (not recorded which). It is not recorded whose cells these are; they may come from a transplant donor.

The J gene is TRBJ1-1, the V gene TRBV3-1; possible D gene TRBD1, 6 bases. CDR3 size: 15 residues. In germline, CDR1 is LGHDT, CDR2 YNNKEL (reference sequence). V was trimmed by 1 base and J by 0 bases, leaving 9 bases between them. CDR3 sequence (DNA): TGTGCCAGCAGCCAAGGGACAGTCATGAACACTGAAGCTTTCTTT. Protein product: CASSQGTVMNTEAFF.

The rearrangement links TRBV12-3 or TRBV12-4 to TRBJ2-3; D is perhaps TRBD2 (5 bases). The CDR3 extends over 14 amino acids. The V end was cut by 8 bases, the J end by 4 bases, with 16 bases between. DNA for the CDR3: TGTGCCAGCGAGGGAGTAGGGTCGTCAGATACGCAGTATTTT. This codes for CASEGVGSSDTQYF.

The table lists this clonotype with many counts. The chain recombines TRBV11-2 with TRBJ1-2; no clear D gene. The CDR3 is 11 residues long. Germline values: CDR1 SGHAT, CDR2 FQNNGV. The V and J ends lost 5 bases and 3 bases respectively, with 4 bases between them. The CDR3 DNA follows: TGTGCCAGCAGCCTTGACTATGGCTACACCTTC. Its protein is CASSLDYGYTF. The full variable domain, its missing parts supplied by reference TRBV11-2 and TRBJ1-2, is EAGVAQSPRYKIIEKRQSVAFWCNPISGHATLYWYQQILGQGPKLLIQFQNNGVVDDSQLPKDRFSAERLKGVDSTLKIQPAKLEDSAVYLCASSLDYGYTFGSGTRLTVV.

The rearrangement links TRBV7-9 to TRBJ2-7; D unresolved. Deletions cut 5 bases from V and 0 bases from J, with 17 bases between. The CDR3 spans 16 residues. CDR1 and CDR2 (germline): SEHNR, FQNEAQ (reference sequence). CDR3 region: CASSPLGDTLSYEQYF. The CDR3 region has the DNA TGTGCCAGCAGCCCGTTAGGCGACACCCTCTCCTACGAGCAGTACTTC.

This clonotype was found many times. Here the CDR3 reads CSARNTITDTQYF. CDR3 in DNA: TGCAGTGCTAGGAATACTATCACAGATACGCAGTATTTT. The rearrangement uses TRBV20-1 and TRBJ2-3; D is uncertain. Germline-derived CDR1 and CDR2 are DFQATT and SNEGSKA (reference sequence). The V gene lost 3 bases and the J gene lost 2 bases, with 9 bases spanning the gap. The CDR3 totals 13 residues.

This clonotype was observed a handful of times. The chain links TRBV4-2 to TRBJ2-2; D remains ambiguous. CDR1 is LGHNA and CDR2 is YNFKEQ in the germline V gene. The CDR3 sequence is 15 residues long. The V and J ends lost 2 bases and 7 bases respectively, with 14 bases between them. This CDR3 is CASSQTRPFYGELFF. The CDR3 DNA reads as TGTGCCAGCAGCCAAACAAGGCCCTTTTACGGGGAGCTGTTTTTT.

In the case of this clonotype: A much larger clonotype is one base distant, so this may be a read error. V gene TRBV4-2 combines with J gene TRBJ2-1; D is ambiguous. Per germline, CDR1 LGHNA and CDR2 YNFKEQ. CDR3 size: 11 residues. Trimming took off 5 bases at V and 8 bases at J, with 7 bases between the two ends. The CDR3 coding sequence is TGTGCCAGCAGCAATGGGTATGAGCAGTTCTTC. This translates into CASSNGYEQFF.

The chain is built from TRBV27 and TRBJ2-2, with a weak D call TRBD2 (5 bases). The CDR3 totals 13 residues. Germline loops: CDR1 MNHEY, CDR2 SMNVEV (reference sequence). With 8 bases removed from V and 4 bases from J, the gap between germline ends came to 11 bases. The DNA for the CDR3 is TGTGCCAGCTCCGGACTTATCACCGGGGAGCTGTTTTTT. Its protein is CASSGLITGELFF.

This clonotype turned up a few times. This chain connects TRBV14 to TRBJ2-3; D might be TRBD1 or TRBD2, each matching 6 bases. The CDR3 totals 14 residues. Per germline, CDR1 SGHDN and CDR2 FVKESK. The V and J ends lost 4 bases and 5 bases respectively, with 13 bases between them. The CDR3 region is CASSPRGPGDTQYF. CDR3 sequence (DNA): TGTGCCAGCAGCCCCCGGGGGCCGGGAGATACGCAGTATTTT.

This clonotype has at least ten counts. The rearrangement uses TRBV12-3 or TRBV12-4 and TRBJ2-1, with no clear D. Trimming left V 3 bases short and J 0 bases short, with 12 bases between. The CDR3 consists of 16 residues. CDR3 in amino acids: CASSLGIRGSYNEQFF. In DNA, the CDR3 is TGTGCCAGCAGTTTGGGGATAAGAGGCTCCTACAATGAGCAGTTCTTC.

The rearrangement links TRBV7-6 to TRBJ1-1; no reliable D call. Looked up from germline, CDR1 is SGHVS and CDR2 is FNYEAQ. This CDR3 is 13 amino acids long. Trimming removed 4 bases at V and 0 bases at J, with 6 bases between. The CDR3: CASSSKMNTEAFF. CDR3 DNA sequence: TGTGCCAGCAGCTCAAAGATGAACACTGAAGCTTTCTTT.

A few counts support this clonotype. V is TRBV5-1 and J is TRBJ2-3; TRBD2 matches 14 bases. With 4 bases clipped from V and 2 bases from J, the junction kept 9 bases outside the gene matches. The germline gives CDR1 SGHRS, CDR2 YFSETQ. The CDR3 runs to 18 residues. The CDR3, as DNA: TGCGCCAGCAGCCTCGGACTAGCGGGGGGCACTCTCACAGATACGCAGTATTTT. This codes for CASSLGLAGGTLTDTQYF.

This clonotype came up a few times. The gene calls are TRBV2 and TRBJ2-1, with TRBD2 identical over 11 bases. The CDR3 totals 15 residues. The V segment lost 0 bases and the J segment 8 bases; nucleotides outside the gene matches: 3. Per the germline V gene, CDR1 is SNHLY and CDR2 is FYNNEI. The CDR3 DNA reads TGTGCCAGCAGTGAAGCTAGCGGGGGGGCCCATGAGCAGTTCTTC. Translation: CASSEASGGAHEQFF.

A few counts support this clonotype. The V and J genes are TRBV7-9 and TRBJ2-5; no reliable D call. Trimming stripped 7 bases from V and 5 bases from J, with 11 bases between. Germline V CDR1 and CDR2: SEHNR, FQNEAQ (reference sequence). The CDR3 length is 12 residues. Here the CDR3 reads CASTAKWETQYF. CDR3 nucleotide sequence: TGTGCCAGCACGGCGAAATGGGAGACCCAGTACTTC.

This clonotype was observed at least ten times. The V and J genes are TRBV12-3 or TRBV12-4 and TRBJ1-5; TRBD1 agrees at 9 bases. V lost 4 bases, J lost 2 bases, and 9 bases stayed unmatched. There are 17 residues in the CDR3. Written as DNA, the CDR3 is TGTGCCAGCAGTTCCGGGACAGGGCGGGGTGGCAATCAGCCCCAGCATTTT. Encoded protein: CASSSGTGRGGNQPQHF.

This clonotype has a handful of counts. This chain joins TRBV29-1 and TRBJ2-3, with 8 nucleotides matching TRBD2. The CDR3 runs 13 residues. V shed 7 bases, J shed 6 bases, and the junction held 9 bases outside the gene matches. The germline gives CDR1 SQVTM, CDR2 ANQGSEA. CDR3 nucleotides: TGCAGCGCCGGGGGGGGTGGTAGGGATACGCAGTATTTT. This encodes CSAGGGGRDTQYF.

This clonotype came up a few times. The chain links TRBV20-1 to TRBJ2-7; 7 bases match TRBD1. V lost 0 bases and J lost 4; bases outside the gene matches: 9. The CDR3 runs to 15 residues. Germline lookup yields CDR1 DFQATT and CDR2 SNEGSKA (reference sequence). This CDR3 reads CSARETGKRGYEQYF. As DNA, the CDR3 is TGCAGTGCTAGAGAGACAGGGAAGAGAGGGTACGAGCAGTACTTC.

At least ten counts were recorded for this clonotype. The rearrangement uses TRBV6-1 and TRBJ1-1; TRBD1 is a possible D gene (5 bases). CDR3 length: 14 residues. With 4 bases removed from V and 5 bases from J, the gap between germline ends came to 14 bases. Germline lookup yields CDR1 MNHNS and CDR2 SASEGT. The CDR3 bases are TGTGCCAGCAGTGGCAGGGACGGTTCGACTGAAGCTTTCTTT. It codes for CASSGRDGSTEAFF.

This clonotype showed up just a few times. The CDR3 is CSAEVVTGGGGQPQHF. The DNA for the CDR3 is TGCAGTGCCGAAGTGGTAACAGGGGGGGGAGGACAGCCCCAGCATTTT. V and J are TRBV20-1 and TRBJ1-5; the match to TRBD1 covers 8 bases. The CDR3 loop spans 16 amino acids. The V and J ends lost 6 bases and 7 bases, in that order; junction bases with no gene match: 17. From germline, CDR1 is DFQATT and CDR2 SNEGSKA (reference sequence).

This clonotype has a handful of counts. The rearrangement joins TRBV10-3 to TRBJ1-1, with no clear D. This CDR3 region has 15 residues. V shed 3 bases and J shed 4 bases, with 15 bases lying between them. CDR1 ENHRY and CDR2 SYGVKD come from the germline V gene. The CDR3 spells CAISESGSVLTEAFF. CDR3 in DNA: TGTGCCATCAGTGAATCCGGCTCCGTTCTCACTGAAGCTTTCTTT.

The rearrangement uses TRBV11-2 and TRBJ2-7; D unresolved. Trimming took 2 bases from V and 0 from J, leaving 17 bases between them. Germline CDR1 SGHAT, CDR2 FQNNGV. CDR3 length: 17 residues. CDR3 DNA sequence: TGTGCCAGCAGCTTATTTGCCCCGCGCAAGAGCTCCTACGAGCAGTACTTC. Its translation: CASSLFAPRKSSYEQYF.

The table lists this clonotype with many counts. The V and J genes are TRBV12-3 or TRBV12-4 and TRBJ2-7, with D possibly being TRBD1 (5 bases). This CDR3 is built from 15 residues. The V gene lost 3 bases and the J gene lost 5 bases, with 17 bases spanning the gap. The CDR3 DNA follows: TGTGCCAGCAGTTTTCTGGGGCCCCGGCTAAACGAGCAGTACTTC. Translating gives CASSFLGPRLNEQYF.

In DNA, the CDR3 is TGCGCCAGCAGCTTGGCCGGGACAGGGTGGACTGAAGCTTTCTTT. Its protein product is CASSLAGTGWTEAFF. The rearrangement links TRBV5-1 to TRBJ1-1; 9 bases are shared with TRBD1. The CDR3 covers 15 residues. The V and J ends lost 0 bases and 5 bases, in that order; junction bases with no gene match: 5. CDR1 and CDR2 (germline): SGHRS, YFSETQ.

V is TRBV24-1 and J is TRBJ2-3; 13 positions match TRBD2. Germline CDR1 is KGHDR and CDR2 is SFDVKD. This CDR3 has 18 amino acids. V shed 1 base and J 6 bases; nucleotides not matched to a gene: 9. The CDR3 region is CATSDFPWTSGSSDTQYF. The CDR3, as DNA: TGTGCCACCAGTGATTTTCCCTGGACTAGCGGGAGTTCGGATACGCAGTATTTT.

Only a few counts were recorded for this clonotype. The V gene is TRBV12-3 or TRBV12-4, the J gene TRBJ1-6; 10 bases line up with TRBD1. V was clipped by 6 bases and J by 7 bases; unmatched bases: 9. CDR3 length equals 16 residues. CDR3 amino acids: CASRPGTGATNSPLHF. The CDR3 DNA sequence: TGTGCCAGCAGGCCCGGGACAGGGGCAACAAATTCACCCCTCCACTTT.